These T cell receptor beta chains were read from a single sample in a study of cytotoxic CD8 clonotypes in ibrutinib-treated CLL. Profiling relied on immunoSEQ multiplex PCR, and the TCRdb table lists in-frame clones only, not all of them. The table shows tens of thousands of clones, with 55% to 65% occurring only once. Sequences were derived from PBMCs, sampled after 24 months of ibrutinib treatment. Receptor source: a human donor with chronic lymphocytic leukemia. CDR3s include the opening cysteine and the closing phenylalanine or tryptophan. A D gene is named only where the DNA matches it firmly. Not all rows give a size; the values are once, few, many and, for expanded clones, a class.

cdr3_nt: TGTGCCAGCAGCTTTACAGGGCCCAATCAGCCCCAGCATTTT
cdr3_aa: CASSFTGPNQPQHF
j_call: TRBJ1-5
v_call: TRBV7-2
clone_size: NA
d_call: NA

cdr3_nt: TGTGCCAGCAGCTTAGGACTAGCGGGAGGGCAAGAGACCCAGTACTTC
cdr3_aa: CASSLGLAGGQETQYF
j_call: TRBJ2-5
v_call: TRBV5-5
clone_size: NA
d_call: TRBD2

cdr3_nt: TGTGCCAGCAGCACCGGGACAGGGGGCTCCGAGCAGTACTTC
cdr3_aa: CASSTGTGGSEQYF
j_call: TRBJ2-7
v_call: TRBV2
clone_size: NA
d_call: TRBD1

cdr3_nt: TGTGCCAGCAAGTGGGGGCCTAATGAAAAACTGTTTTTT
cdr3_aa: CASKWGPNEKLFF
j_call: TRBJ1-4
v_call: TRBV28
clone_size: NA
d_call: NA

cdr3_nt: TGTGCCAGCAGTGGGTCAGGGGCGCGGACTGAAGCTTTCTTT
cdr3_aa: CASSGSGARTEAFF
j_call: TRBJ1-1
v_call: TRBV6-1
clone_size: NA
d_call: NA

cdr3_nt: TGTGCCAGCAGCTTCACCATAGCGGGAGTGAGAGAGACCCAGTACTTC
cdr3_aa: CASSFTIAGVRETQYF
j_call: TRBJ2-5
v_call: TRBV7-6
clone_size: NA
d_call: TRBD2

cdr3_nt: TGTGCCAGCAGTACCTCTGGAAACACCATATATTTT
cdr3_aa: CASSTSGNTIYF
j_call: TRBJ1-3
v_call: TRBV6-5
clone_size: NA
d_call: NA

cdr3_nt: TGTGCCAGCAGCGCAACAGGGCTGAACACTGAAGCTTTCTTT
cdr3_aa: CASSATGLNTEAFF
j_call: TRBJ1-1
v_call: TRBV5-6
clone_size: NA
d_call: NA

cdr3_nt: TGTGCCAGCTCACCACTGGGACCGCAAGAAGCTTTCTTT
cdr3_aa: CASSPLGPQEAFF
j_call: TRBJ1-1
v_call: TRBV18
clone_size: NA
d_call: NA

cdr3_nt: TGCGCCAGCAGCACTCGTACAGGGGTCGGGGCCAACGTCCTGACTTTC
cdr3_aa: CASSTRTGVGANVLTF
j_call: TRBJ2-6
v_call: TRBV4-1
clone_size: NA
d_call: TRBD1

cdr3_nt: TGTGCCAGCAGCTCGGAGAGGGGGCCGGGGGAAAAACTGTTTTTT
cdr3_aa: CASSSERGPGEKLFF
j_call: TRBJ1-4
v_call: TRBV6-6
clone_size: NA
d_call: TRBD1

cdr3_nt: TGTGCCAGCAGCTTGCTACTTGGCGTGAACACTGAAGCTTTCTTT
cdr3_aa: CASSLLLGVNTEAFF
j_call: TRBJ1-1
v_call: TRBV7-9
clone_size: NA
d_call: NA

cdr3_nt: TGTGCCAGCACCACTGGGATGCGGTCACCCCTCCACTTT
cdr3_aa: CASTTGMRSPLHF
j_call: TRBJ1-6
v_call: TRBV27
clone_size: few
d_call: NA

cdr3_nt: TGTGCCAGCAGCTTAGTAGGGTCAGGCCCTCTCCTGAACACCGGGGAGCTGTTTTTT
cdr3_aa: CASSLVGSGPLLNTGELFF
j_call: TRBJ2-2
v_call: TRBV11-2
clone_size: NA
d_call: NA

cdr3_nt: TGTGCCAGCAGCCTTTCCTTGAACACTGAAGCTTTCTTT
cdr3_aa: CASSLSLNTEAFF
j_call: TRBJ1-1
v_call: TRBV14
clone_size: few
d_call: NA

cdr3_nt: TGTGCCAGTAGTATAGACCGACTAGCGGGAAGGAACGAGCAGTACTTC
cdr3_aa: CASSIDRLAGRNEQYF
j_call: TRBJ2-7
v_call: TRBV19
clone_size: NA
d_call: TRBD2

cdr3_nt: TGTGCCACCAGCTCGAGAATTGTTGGAAACACCATATATTTT
cdr3_aa: CATSSRIVGNTIYF
j_call: TRBJ1-3
v_call: TRBV15
clone_size: few
d_call: NA

cdr3_nt: TGTGCCAGCAGCTACCGGGTCGAGGGGACCGGGGAGCTGTTTTTT
cdr3_aa: CASSYRVEGTGELFF
j_call: TRBJ2-2
v_call: TRBV11-2
clone_size: NA
d_call: NA

cdr3_nt: TGTGCCAGCAGCTCTGGCGGCACAGATACGCAGTATTTT
cdr3_aa: CASSSGGTDTQYF
j_call: TRBJ2-3
v_call: TRBV7-6
clone_size: NA
d_call: NA

cdr3_nt: TGTGCCAGCAGTTACCACAGGGGCAAGGACACTGAAGCTTTCTTT
cdr3_aa: CASSYHRGKDTEAFF
j_call: TRBJ1-1
v_call: TRBV6-5
clone_size: NA
d_call: TRBD1

cdr3_nt: TGTGCCAGCAGCTTAGAAAGCGGGACAGAGCAGTACTTC
cdr3_aa: CASSLESGTEQYF
j_call: TRBJ2-7
v_call: TRBV11-3
clone_size: NA
d_call: NA

cdr3_nt: TGTGCCAGCAGTGAAGGAAGCGGGGGTGCGCAGCCCCAGCATTTT
cdr3_aa: CASSEGSGGAQPQHF
j_call: TRBJ1-5
v_call: TRBV6-1
clone_size: few
d_call: NA

cdr3_nt: TGTGCCAGCAGCTTAGATTGGAGCGGGGGAGCATACGAGCAGTACTTC
cdr3_aa: CASSLDWSGGAYEQYF
j_call: TRBJ2-7
v_call: TRBV11-3
clone_size: NA
d_call: TRBD2

cdr3_nt: TGTGCCAGTAGCTCCCTACCCCTCCAGGGAACGCAGTATTTT
cdr3_aa: CASSSLPLQGTQYF
j_call: TRBJ2-3
v_call: TRBV19
clone_size: NA
d_call: NA

cdr3_nt: TGTGCCAGCAGTAGGGGATTTGGCAATCAGCCCCAGCATTTT
cdr3_aa: CASSRGFGNQPQHF
j_call: TRBJ1-5
v_call: TRBV28
clone_size: NA
d_call: NA

cdr3_nt: TGTGCCAGCAGGCCGGTTGGGTACAATGAGCAGTTCTTC
cdr3_aa: CASRPVGYNEQFF
j_call: TRBJ2-1
v_call: TRBV19
clone_size: NA
d_call: NA

cdr3_nt: TGTGCCAGCAGCTTAGCGAGAACTTTAGCTGGCGGGGAGCTGTTTTTT
cdr3_aa: CASSLARTLAGGELFF
j_call: TRBJ2-2
v_call: TRBV7-2
clone_size: NA
d_call: NA

cdr3_nt: TGTGCCAGTAGGTTAGGGGGACAGGGAAATGAGCAGTTCTTC
cdr3_aa: CASRLGGQGNEQFF
j_call: TRBJ2-1
v_call: TRBV19
clone_size: NA
d_call: TRBD1

cdr3_nt: TGTGCCAGTAGACTCCGGACGGGGGTAAAACTGTTTTTT
cdr3_aa: CASRLRTGVKLFF
j_call: TRBJ1-4
v_call: TRBV19
clone_size: NA
d_call: NA

cdr3_nt: TGTGCCAGCAGCTCACAAGGTGAAGCTTTCTTT
cdr3_aa: CASSSQGEAFF
j_call: TRBJ1-1
v_call: TRBV9
clone_size: NA
d_call: NA

cdr3_nt: TGTGCCAGCAGCGACAGCGGGAGTCGGCAAGAGACCCAGTACTTC
cdr3_aa: CASSDSGSRQETQYF
j_call: TRBJ2-5
v_call: TRBV9
clone_size: few
d_call: TRBD2

cdr3_nt: TGTGCCAGCAGTGTTGGCGGGGGTGCGGGAGATACGCAGTATTTT
cdr3_aa: CASSVGGGAGDTQYF
j_call: TRBJ2-3
v_call: TRBV2
clone_size: few
d_call: TRBD2

cdr3_nt: TGTGCCAGCAGCTCGTCCCCCCCCAGCTTGGCCAGCAACTATGGCTACACCTTC
cdr3_aa: CASSSSPPSLASNYGYTF
j_call: TRBJ1-2
v_call: TRBV11-2
clone_size: NA
d_call: NA

cdr3_nt: TGTGCCAGCAGTTACCCGGACACTAGCAATCAGCCCCAGCATTTT
cdr3_aa: CASSYPDTSNQPQHF
j_call: TRBJ1-5
v_call: TRBV6-6
clone_size: NA
d_call: NA

cdr3_nt: TGTGCCAGCAGCTTAGGACTAGCGGTCTACGAGCAGTACTTC
cdr3_aa: CASSLGLAVYEQYF
j_call: TRBJ2-7
v_call: TRBV11-1
clone_size: NA
d_call: TRBD2

cdr3_nt: TGTGCCATCAGTGTGGGGACAGAGACCCAGTACTTC
cdr3_aa: CAISVGTETQYF
j_call: TRBJ2-5
v_call: TRBV10-3
clone_size: NA
d_call: NA

cdr3_nt: TGTGCCAGCAGCTTTACGACAGGGAACCAAGAGACCCAGTACTTC
cdr3_aa: CASSFTTGNQETQYF
j_call: TRBJ2-5
v_call: TRBV11-2
clone_size: NA
d_call: TRBD1

cdr3_nt: TGTGCCAGCAGCACCCGGCCAGGGGGCACTGAAGCTTTCTTT
cdr3_aa: CASSTRPGGTEAFF
j_call: TRBJ1-1
v_call: TRBV9
clone_size: NA
d_call: TRBD1

cdr3_nt: TGTGCCATCTCTTCCCCGGGAAATGAAAAACTGTTTTTT
cdr3_aa: CAISSPGNEKLFF
j_call: TRBJ1-4
v_call: TRBV10-3
clone_size: NA
d_call: NA

cdr3_nt: TGTGCCAGCAGTTTGTACAGGAAAGTCCTCTCCTTT
cdr3_aa: CASSLYRKVLSF
j_call: TRBJ1-1
v_call: TRBV28
clone_size: NA
d_call: NA

cdr3_nt: TGCGCCAGCAGCGATCTCCAATGGGGGCAGTACGAGCAGTACTTC
cdr3_aa: CASSDLQWGQYEQYF
j_call: TRBJ2-7
v_call: TRBV4-1
clone_size: NA
d_call: NA

cdr3_nt: TGTGCCAGCAGCTGGACGCTGAACACTGAAGCTTTCTTT
cdr3_aa: CASSWTLNTEAFF
j_call: TRBJ1-1
v_call: TRBV5-6
clone_size: medium-sized
d_call: NA

cdr3_nt: TGTGCCAGCAGCTTAGCCGCCTGGGGTCTCGCGCGGGAGCCCAACCAAGAGACCCAGTACTTC
cdr3_aa: CASSLAAWGLAREPNQETQYF
j_call: TRBJ2-5
v_call: TRBV13
clone_size: few
d_call: TRBD2

cdr3_nt: TGCGCCAGCAGGGGGGTTAACACCGGGGAGCTGTTTTTT
cdr3_aa: CASRGVNTGELFF
j_call: TRBJ2-2
v_call: TRBV4-1
clone_size: NA
d_call: NA

cdr3_nt: TGTGCCAGCAGCGTAGCTCCGGGGAGTAACACTGAAGCTTTCTTT
cdr3_aa: CASSVAPGSNTEAFF
j_call: TRBJ1-1
v_call: TRBV9
clone_size: NA
d_call: NA

cdr3_nt: TGTGCCAGTAGATCCGGACAGGGTAACTATGGCTACACCTTC
cdr3_aa: CASRSGQGNYGYTF
j_call: TRBJ1-2
v_call: TRBV19
clone_size: NA
d_call: TRBD1

cdr3_nt: TGCGCCAGCAGCTTGCGGCAAAGCCACACTGAAGCTTTCTTT
cdr3_aa: CASSLRQSHTEAFF
j_call: TRBJ1-1
v_call: TRBV5-1
clone_size: NA
d_call: NA

cdr3_nt: TGTGCCAGCAGTTACATTAGGGGGGATCAGCCCCAGCATTTT
cdr3_aa: CASSYIRGDQPQHF
j_call: TRBJ1-5
v_call: TRBV6-5
clone_size: NA
d_call: NA

cdr3_nt: TGTGCCAGCAGCATTACAGGGGGCAGGGACAATGAGCAGTTCTTC
cdr3_aa: CASSITGGRDNEQFF
j_call: TRBJ2-1
v_call: TRBV27
clone_size: NA
d_call: TRBD1

cdr3_nt: TGCGCCAGCAGCCAGGCGGGAGGCCTCTCGTTGGAGACCCAGTACTTC
cdr3_aa: CASSQAGGLSLETQYF
j_call: TRBJ2-5
v_call: TRBV4-1
clone_size: NA
d_call: TRBD2

cdr3_nt: TGTGCCAGCAGCTTGGGTAGCGGGAGGGGCACAGATACGCAGTATTTT
cdr3_aa: CASSLGSGRGTDTQYF
j_call: TRBJ2-3
v_call: TRBV5-4
clone_size: NA
d_call: TRBD2

cdr3_nt: TGCGCCAGCAGCTTGGGGCAGGGTAGTAATGAAAAACTGTTTTTT
cdr3_aa: CASSLGQGSNEKLFF
j_call: TRBJ1-4
v_call: TRBV5-1
clone_size: NA
d_call: NA